These T cell receptor beta chains were read from a single sample in a study of CD8 T cells in Susac syndrome. One entry per CDR3 protein, called by TCRdb with MiXCR from the immunoSEQ multiplex PCR reads. The sample consists of 150,000 or so distinct CDR3 sequences, 95% to 96% of them appearing once. Source material: CD8+ T cells from PBMCs. Receptors originate from a human donor with multiple sclerosis. The CDR3 runs from the conserved cysteine through the conserved F or W. D genes are given only for firm matches. Not all rows give a size; the values are once, few, many and, for expanded clones, a class.

j_call: TRBJ1-2; d_call: NA; v_call: TRBV5-6; clone_size: NA; cdr3_nt: TGTGCCAGCAGCTTCCGGGGTGCGGACTATGGCTACACCTTC; cdr3_aa: CASSFRGADYGYTF
j_call: TRBJ2-7; d_call: NA; v_call: TRBV6-5; clone_size: NA; cdr3_nt: TGTGCCAGCAGTTACGGCTGGGGCAGGGCGACCTACGAGCAGTACTTC; cdr3_aa: CASSYGWGRATYEQYF
j_call: TRBJ2-1; d_call: NA; v_call: TRBV7-9; clone_size: NA; cdr3_nt: TGTGCCAGCAGCCTCCAACGGGCGGGGAATAGTAGTGAGCAGTTCTTC; cdr3_aa: CASSLQRAGNSSEQFF
j_call: TRBJ2-5; d_call: TRBD2; v_call: TRBV27; clone_size: NA; cdr3_nt: TGTGCCAGCAGTAACCTACTAGCGGGGGGCCATGAGACCCAGTACTTC; cdr3_aa: CASSNLLAGGHETQYF
j_call: TRBJ2-1; d_call: TRBD2; v_call: TRBV24-1; clone_size: once; cdr3_nt: TGTGCCACCAGTGAGAGGACTAGCGGGGCACTCTCTGAGCAGTTCTTC; cdr3_aa: CATSERTSGALSEQFF
j_call: TRBJ2-1; d_call: NA; v_call: TRBV9; clone_size: NA; cdr3_nt: TGTGCCAGCGGATCCGCCTACAATGAGCAGTTCTTC; cdr3_aa: CASGSAYNEQFF
j_call: TRBJ2-1; d_call: NA; v_call: TRBV20-1; clone_size: NA; cdr3_nt: TGCAGTGCGGGCGGGGATTACAATGAGCAGTTCTTC; cdr3_aa: CSAGGDYNEQFF
j_call: TRBJ2-5; d_call: TRBD1; v_call: TRBV3-1; clone_size: once; cdr3_nt: TGTGCCAGCAGCCAAGGAGGGGGCCAACAAGAGACCCAGTACTTC; cdr3_aa: CASSQGGGQQETQYF
j_call: TRBJ1-5; d_call: NA; v_call: TRBV5-6; clone_size: NA; cdr3_nt: TGTGCCAGCAGCTTGTGGGGATCAGGTCAGCCCCAGCATTTT; cdr3_aa: CASSLWGSGQPQHF
j_call: TRBJ1-5; d_call: NA; v_call: TRBV30; clone_size: NA; cdr3_nt: TGTGCCTGGAGTGTGGGACTAAGCAATCAGCCCCAGCATTTT; cdr3_aa: CAWSVGLSNQPQHF
j_call: TRBJ2-7; d_call: NA; v_call: TRBV5-1; clone_size: NA; cdr3_nt: TGCGCCAGCAGCTTGGCCGCGGTCGCCTACGAGCAGTACTTC; cdr3_aa: CASSLAAVAYEQYF
j_call: TRBJ1-2; d_call: TRBD1; v_call: TRBV11-2; clone_size: NA; cdr3_nt: TGTGCCAGCAGTTCACCAACTCGGACAGGGGGTTTGAGATACACCTTC; cdr3_aa: CASSSPTRTGGLRYTF
j_call: TRBJ2-5; d_call: NA; v_call: TRBV4-1; clone_size: NA; cdr3_nt: TGCGCCAGCAGCCATTGGGCTTCCGGGGAGACCCAGTACTTC; cdr3_aa: CASSHWASGETQYF
j_call: TRBJ2-1; d_call: TRBD1; v_call: TRBV5-4; clone_size: NA; cdr3_nt: TGTGCCATGGCCGGGACAGGGGAGTACAATGAGCAGTTCTTC; cdr3_aa: CAMAGTGEYNEQFF